These 5 T cell receptor beta chains came from one sample sequenced in a study of T cell responses to AZD1222 COVID-19 vaccine. Measured with immunoSEQ multiplex PCR; TCRdb has only the in-frame clones, and not every one. The table includes about 120,000 clones, 70% to 90% detected once. The sequences come from peripheral blood, collected on day 0 of AZD1222 vaccination. Receptor source: an adult in good health.

This clone was counted only a few times. Other DNA sequences in this sample translate to the same CDR3. The chain links TRBV20-1 to TRBJ1-2; D is ambiguous. The length of the CDR3 is 11 residues. Per germline, CDR1 DFQATT and CDR2 SNEGSKA (reference sequence). V was cut by 1 base and J by 2 bases, with 2 bases left in between. The DNA of the CDR3 is TGCAGTGCTAGAGTAAACTATGGCTACACCTTC. This encodes CSARVNYGYTF.

The V call is TRBV9, the J call TRBJ2-1; 10 nucleotides agree with TRBD2. The CDR3 has 17 amino acids. Germline CDR1 is SGDLS and CDR2 is YYNGEE. Losses at the gene ends were 0 bases for V and 1 base for J; bases not matched to a gene: 4. The CDR3 sequence is CASSVALAGQSYNEQFF. The CDR3 bases are TGTGCCAGCAGCGTAGCACTAGCGGGGCAATCCTACAATGAGCAGTTCTTC.

The rearrangement uses TRBV29-1 and TRBJ2-3; 9 bases align to TRBD2. Germline V gene data show CDR1 as SQVTM and CDR2 as ANQGSEA. The V gene end was trimmed by 3 bases and the J gene end by 4 bases; junction bases not matched to a gene: 8. The CDR3 spans 15 residues. This chain's CDR3 is CSVDAGGPGSDTQYF. Written as DNA, the CDR3 is TGCAGCGTTGATGCGGGAGGGCCCGGATCAGATACGCAGTATTTT.

This clone was seen a few times. This chain links TRBV19 with TRBJ2-2; TRBD1 or TRBD2 may be the D gene (5 bases each). This CDR3 is 12 amino acids long. Germline V CDR1 and CDR2: LNHDA, SQIVND (reference sequence). Between the trimmed V and J ends, which lost 5 bases and 4 bases, there was a span of 5 bases. The CDR3 bases are TGTGCCAGTAGTGGGGGCACCGGGGAGCTGTTTTTT. It translates to CASSGGTGELFF.

The count of this clone is one. The chain couples TRBV19 to TRBJ1-4; D remains unclear. This CDR3 is built from 15 residues. Germline V gene data show CDR1 as LNHDA and CDR2 as SQIVND (reference sequence). V lost 3 bases and J 0 bases, leaving 8 bases between the germline ends. CDR3 in amino acids: CASSIRQATNEKLFF. DNA of the CDR3: TGTGCCAGTAGTATCAGGCAAGCAACTAATGAAAAACTGTTTTTT.